These 30 T cell receptor beta chains were all obtained from the same sample, sequenced in a study of shared clonotypes between healthy human individuals. Data came from immunoSEQ multiplex PCR; TCRdb stores just in-frame clones and leaves some out. Found here are over 750,000 clones, about 97% of them singletons; the top ten hold around 0.21%. The naive CD8 fraction comprised CD45RO-negative cells positively selected for CCR7 and excluded terminally differentiated effector memory CD45RA+ cells. What was sequenced was naive CD8+ T cells sorted from blood. These receptors were obtained from a man aged 30-40 years in good health.

The CDR3 DNA sequence: TGTGCCAGCAGCTTAGTCGGGACGGCGGAGCAGTACTTC. This sequence encodes CASSLVGTAEQYF. This rearrangement joins TRBV11-1 to TRBJ2-7; D is tentatively TRBD1 or TRBD2 (5 bases each). Germline V lookup: CDR1 SGHAT, CDR2 FQDESV (reference sequence). Trimming removed 1 base at V and 7 bases at J, with 11 bases between. This CDR3 contains 13 residues.

The chain combines TRBV7-9 with TRBJ2-7, with D perhaps matching TRBD1 or TRBD2 (5 bases each). The CDR3 runs 15 residues. CDR1 and CDR2 (germline): SEHNR, FQNEAQ (reference sequence). Trimming pared 0 bases from V and 2 bases from J, leaving 11 bases between. DNA for the CDR3: TGTGCCAGCAGCTTAGCATTAGGGACGACCTACGAGCAGTACTTC. This encodes CASSLALGTTYEQYF.

The gene calls are TRBV4-1 and TRBJ2-7; 9 nucleotides align to TRBD2. The CDR3 is made up of 15 amino acids. Unmatched junction bases numbered 5, after V lost 0 bases and J lost 5 bases. CDR1 and CDR2 from the germline V gene are MGHRA and YSYEKL. Here the CDR3 DNA reads TGCGCCAGCAGCCAAGACACTAGCGGGTATAACGAGCAGTACTTC. Translation: CASSQDTSGYNEQYF.

The chain joins TRBV7-9 to TRBJ2-5; D call uncertain. Germline V gene lookup returns CDR1 SEHNR and CDR2 FQNEAQ (reference sequence). The CDR3 contains 13 residues. V was cut by 9 bases and J by 2 bases, with 13 bases left in between. DNA for the CDR3: TGTGCCAGTAATTCCCCGGGTCAAGAGACCCAGTACTTC. Amino acids: CASNSPGQETQYF.

This clone showed up just once. The rearrangement links TRBV27 to TRBJ1-5; the match to TRBD1 covers 9 bases. Germline CDR1 reads MNHEY; CDR2 reads SMNVEV (reference sequence). V dropped 0 bases and J dropped 6; count of bases not matched to a gene: 15. CDR3 size: 19 residues. The CDR3 DNA reads TGTGCCAGCAGTTTATCGAGTCAATCGGGACAGGGTGGACGTCAGCCCCAGCATTTT. Translation gives CASSLSSQSGQGGRQPQHF.

This chain uses TRBV7-9 with TRBJ2-1; TRBD1 is a possible D gene (5 bases). V gave up 5 bases and J gave up 0 bases, with 14 bases separating them. The germline V gene encodes CDR1 SEHNR and CDR2 FQNEAQ (reference sequence). CDR3 length equals 16 residues. The CDR3 bases are TGTGCCAGCAGCGGGGCCGGTGGAAGCTCCTACAATGAGCAGTTCTTC. It yields the protein CASSGAGGSSYNEQFF.

J is TRBJ1-1 and V is TRBV29-1; D unresolved. The V gene's germline CDR1 is SQVTM and CDR2 ANQGSEA. The germline V and J ends were trimmed by 4 bases and 1 base, with 10 bases remaining between them. CDR3 length equals 13 residues. The CDR3 coding sequence is TGCAGCGTTGGTGCAGGACCGAACACTGAAGCTTTCTTT. Amino acid sequence: CSVGAGPNTEAFF.

This rearrangement joins TRBV4-1 to TRBJ2-1; D might be TRBD1 (5 bases). Germline CDR1 is MGHRA and CDR2 is YSYEKL. The V gene lost 6 bases and the J gene lost 5 bases, with 11 bases spanning the gap. The CDR3 is made up of 13 amino acids. In nucleotides, the CDR3 is TGCGCCAGCAGGTCGACAGTGAACAATGAGCAGTTCTTC. This gives the protein CASRSTVNNEQFF.

The chain links TRBV5-4 to TRBJ1-5; D remains unclear. CDR3 length: 13 amino acids. Germline values: CDR1 SGHNT, CDR2 YYREEE (reference sequence). V shed 0 bases and J shed 5 bases, with 6 bases lying between them. The CDR3 bases are TGTGCCAGCAGCTTGGAGGTGGATCAGCCCCAGCATTTT. It translates to CASSLEVDQPQHF.

The chain recombines TRBV27 with TRBJ1-1, with D possibly matching TRBD1 (6 bases). V lost 6 bases to trimming and J lost 0 bases, with 11 bases between them. The CDR3 consists of 14 residues. CDR1 MNHEY and CDR2 SMNVEV come from the germline V gene (reference sequence). The CDR3 region is CASRPTGMNTEAFF. The CDR3 DNA sequence: TGTGCCAGCAGACCAACAGGGATGAACACTGAAGCTTTCTTT.

This sequence joins TRBV7-9 and TRBJ2-7; possibly TRBD1 for D (5 bases). Trimming left V 1 base short and J 2 bases short, with 12 bases between. The CDR3 runs to 15 residues. Germline CDR1 is SEHNR and CDR2 is FQNEAQ (reference sequence). The CDR3 nucleotides are TGTGCCAGCAGCTTAGAGGTCCCAGGGCCCTACGAGCAGTACTTC. Encoded protein: CASSLEVPGPYEQYF.

This chain joins TRBV25-1 and TRBJ2-3; no clear D. The V end lost 4 bases, the J end lost 4 bases, and 18 bases lay between the germline ends. The germline V gene has CDR1 MGHDK and CDR2 SYGVNS. The CDR3 is 16 amino acids. The CDR3 DNA reads as TGTGCCAGCAGTGGAAGCAGCCGGGTTTCTGCAGATACGCAGTATTTT. It encodes CASSGSSRVSADTQYF.

The chain recombines TRBV7-9 with TRBJ2-1, with TRBD2 matching over 9 bases. CDR3 length equals 17 residues. V gave up 3 bases and J gave up 4 bases; unmatched junction bases: 10. In germline, CDR1 is SEHNR, CDR2 FQNEAQ (reference sequence). The CDR3 here is CASSFDAGGPLYNEQFF. The CDR3 DNA follows: TGTGCCAGCAGCTTTGATGCGGGAGGGCCCTTATACAATGAGCAGTTCTTC.

The chain links TRBV7-9 to TRBJ2-3; 12 bases fit TRBD1. Germline V gene sequence: CDR1 SEHNR, CDR2 FQNEAQ (reference sequence). This CDR3 contains 16 residues. J lost 4 bases, V lost 5 bases, and 7 bases had no gene match. DNA of the CDR3: TGTGCCAGCAGCCCTCCCGGGACAGGGGGCGCAGATACGCAGTATTTT. Residues: CASSPPGTGGADTQYF. Full variable domain (outside the CDR3, taken from reference TRBV7-9 and TRBJ2-3): DTGVSQNPRHKITKRGQNVTFRCDPISEHNRLYWYRQTLGQGPEFLTYFQNEAQLEKSRLLSDRFSAERPKGSFSTLEIQRTEQGDSAMYLCASSPPGTGGADTQYFGPGTRLTVL.

This sequence joins TRBV13 and TRBJ2-1, with no clear D. V lost 5 bases to trimming and J lost 5 bases, with 10 bases between them. The CDR3 has 13 residues. CDR1 and CDR2 from the germline V gene are PRHDT and FYEKMQ (reference sequence). For the CDR3, the DNA is TGTGCCAGCAGCGTCGCAGACAACAATGAGCAGTTCTTC. Translation gives CASSVADNNEQFF.

The chain couples TRBV2 to TRBJ2-7, with D unclear. In germline, CDR1 is SNHLY, CDR2 FYNNEI. V gave up 5 bases and J gave up 2 bases, with 13 bases separating them. The CDR3 sequence is 14 residues long. The CDR3 nucleotides are TGTGCCAGCAGTCCCCCGGGCACGGCCTACGAGCAGTACTTC. Its translation: CASSPPGTAYEQYF.

The chain joins TRBV7-9 to TRBJ2-7, with a possible D match to TRBD1 (5 bases). The CDR3 totals 11 residues. Germline V gene lookup returns CDR1 SEHNR and CDR2 FQNEAQ (reference sequence). Trimming cost V 10 bases and J 9 bases, with 16 bases left between them. The CDR3 nucleotides are TGTGCCATCCATAGGTCTCAGGGGCAGTACTTC. Its translation is CAIHRSQGQYF. The full variable domain, rest sourced from reference TRBV7-9 and TRBJ2-7, is DTGVSQNPRHKITKRGQNVTFRCDPISEHNRLYWYRQTLGQGPEFLTYFQNEAQLEKSRLLSDRFSAERPKGSFSTLEIQRTEQGDSAMYLCAIHRSQGQYFGPGTRLTVT.

The chain's CDR3 is CASSLAGQGQMNTEAFF. Here the CDR3 DNA reads TGTGCCAGCAGCTTAGCCGGACAGGGACAAATGAACACTGAAGCTTTCTTT. This sequence joins TRBV11-2 and TRBJ1-1, with 8 bases identical to TRBD1. The V and J ends lost 1 base and 0 bases, in that order; junction bases with no gene match: 7. Germline CDR1 reads SGHAT; CDR2 reads FQNNGV. CDR3 length: 17 residues.

Details on this clone: One end of the junction does not line up with germline, which may come from a read error. This chain links TRBV7-7 with TRBJ2-1, with 7 bases fitting TRBD2. CDR1 and CDR2 (germline): SSHAT, FNYEAQ (reference sequence). This CDR3 spans 16 amino acids. The DNA of the CDR3 is TGTGCTAGCAGCGAACGGGTAGCGGGCGCATACAATGAGCAGTTCTTC. This encodes CASSERVAGAYNEQFF. The full variable domain, its missing parts supplied by reference TRBV7-7 and TRBJ2-1, is GAGVSQSPRYKVTKRGQDVTLRCDPISSHATLYWYQQALGQGPEFLTYFNYEAQPDKSGLPSDRFSAERPEGSISTLTIQRTEQRDSAMYRCASSERVAGAYNEQFFGPGTRLTVL.

This clone came up a few times. V usage is TRBV25-1 and J usage is TRBJ1-1, with D unclear. The CDR3 has 13 amino acids. Per germline, CDR1 MGHDK and CDR2 SYGVNS. V lost 4 bases and J lost 2, with 8 bases in between. CDR3 nucleotide sequence: TGTGCCAGCAGTGGGTCGGGAAACACTGAAGCTTTCTTT. It codes for CASSGSGNTEAFF.

V and J are TRBV10-3 and TRBJ2-3, with a possible D match to TRBD2 (6 bases). Trimming left V 4 bases short and J 5 bases short, with 10 bases between. The CDR3 spans 13 residues. The germline CDR1 and CDR2 sequences are ENHRY and SYGVKD. The CDR3 loop reads CAISAGEGDTQYF. CDR3 in DNA: TGTGCCATCAGTGCGGGAGAAGGAGATACGCAGTATTTT.

This clone was seen only once. This same CDR3 is encoded by further DNA sequences in the sample. CDR3 protein: CSVEPRGLGETQYF. The CDR3 DNA sequence: TGCAGCGTTGAACCTAGGGGACTAGGGGAGACCCAGTACTTC. This chain connects TRBV29-1 to TRBJ2-5; 8 bases agree with TRBD2. Losses at the gene ends were 2 bases for V and 5 bases for J; bases not matched to a gene: 7. From germline, CDR1 is SQVTM and CDR2 ANQGSEA. The length of the CDR3 is 14 residues. Together with reference TRBV29-1 and TRBJ2-5, the CDR3 gives the full variable domain: SAVISQKPSRDICQRGTSLTIQCQVDSQVTMMFWYRQQPGQSLTLIATANQGSEATYESGFVIDKFPISRPNLTFSTLTVSNMSPEDSSIYLCSVEPRGLGETQYFGPGTRLLVL.

This rearrangement joins TRBV7-9 to TRBJ2-7, with 8 bases that match TRBD1. CDR1 and CDR2 from the germline V gene are SEHNR and FQNEAQ (reference sequence). CDR3 size: 15 residues. The trim removed 5 bases at V and 2 bases at J, leaving 8 bases unmatched. CDR3 sequence: CASSPRDRTTYEQYF. For the CDR3, the DNA is TGTGCCAGCAGCCCCAGGGACAGGACCACCTACGAGCAGTACTTC.

The rearrangement uses TRBV7-9 and TRBJ2-7; 7 bases map to TRBD1. The CDR3 has 12 residues. J lost 2 bases, V lost 10 bases, and 5 bases had no gene match. Germline CDR1 SEHNR, CDR2 FQNEAQ (reference sequence). The CDR3: CAIRTGTYEQYF. The CDR3, as DNA: TGTGCCATCAGGACAGGAACCTACGAGCAGTACTTC.

In nucleotides, the CDR3 is TGTGCCAGCAGCCCCCGACCCGACACCCCCTACGAGCAGTACTTC. It specifies CASSPRPDTPYEQYF. The chain joins TRBV7-9 to TRBJ2-7, with D unresolved. Trimming cost V 5 bases and J 2 bases, with 16 bases left between them. CDR3 length: 15 residues. The germline CDR1 and CDR2 sequences are SEHNR and FQNEAQ (reference sequence).

The V call is TRBV2, the J call TRBJ2-7, with TRBD1 identical over 12 bases. CDR3 size: 13 residues. Germline CDR1 is SNHLY and CDR2 is FYNNEI. Trimming at V came to 9 bases and at J to 6 bases, leaving 6 bases not matched to a gene. The CDR3 sequence is CARGGTGGAEQYF. CDR3 DNA: TGTGCCAGAGGGGGGACAGGGGGCGCCGAGCAGTACTTC.

V and J are TRBV27 and TRBJ2-2; 11 bases map to TRBD1. Trimming cost V 5 bases and J 6 bases; bases outside gene matches: 5. The CDR3 has 15 amino acids. Germline V gene sequence: CDR1 MNHEY, CDR2 SMNVEV (reference sequence). The CDR3 DNA is TGTGCCAGCAGTGTTGGACAGGGGGCTCCCGGGGAGCTGTTTTTT. Residues: CASSVGQGAPGELFF.

This sequence joins TRBV5-1 and TRBJ2-3, with TRBD1 identical over 9 bases. The ends lost 4 bases at V and 3 bases at J; junction bases unmatched: 9. Germline loops: CDR1 SGHRS, CDR2 YFSETQ. The CDR3 has 16 amino acids. CDR3 sequence: CASSLTGQGSTDTQYF. Here the CDR3 DNA reads TGCGCCAGCAGCCTAACGGGACAGGGTTCAACAGATACGCAGTATTTT.

The V and J genes are TRBV30 and TRBJ2-2; tentatively, D is TRBD1 or TRBD2 (5 bases each). The ends were cut back, 5 bases at V and 3 bases at J, with 16 bases in the middle. The CDR3 has 15 amino acids. CDR1 and CDR2 (germline): GTSNPN, SVGIG (reference sequence). The CDR3 here is CAWEFRVAYTGELFF. The CDR3 coding sequence is TGTGCCTGGGAATTCAGGGTAGCGTACACCGGGGAGCTGTTTTTT.

The chain couples TRBV29-1 to TRBJ2-7; no clear D gene. Trimming pared 0 bases from V and 6 bases from J, leaving 9 bases between. Germline V gene sequence: CDR1 SQVTM, CDR2 ANQGSEA. The CDR3 totals 12 residues. The CDR3 DNA sequence: TGCAGCGTTGAAGATGGTACAATCGAGCAGTACTTC. Translated, it gives CSVEDGTIEQYF.